The source of this T cell receptor beta chain is a study of breast tumors, draining lymph nodes, adjacent tissues. Whole-study findings and limits: The lymph node origin of tumor T cells was framed as consistent with a hypothesis, not demonstrated. Findings are consistent with lymph node origin and intratumoral expansion of most tumor T cells. Tumors had less TCR diversity than lymph nodes, more than nontumor tissue. Compared with basal-like, luminal-like tumors shared significantly more repertoire with nontumor tissue.

Each CDR3 protein gets one entry after TCRdb re-called the multiplex PCR reads with MiXCR. The table shows approximately 300,000 distinct CDR3 sequences, with about 30% occurring only once. Trimming shortened V by 2 bases and J by 8 bases, and 10 bases separated the two germline ends. The CDR3 loop spans 13 amino acids. CDR1 is MDHEN, CDR2 SYDVKM, per germline. The lymph nodes were axillary draining lymph nodes from breast cancer patients. Of note for this clonotype: The antigen is undetermined.

This sequence originates from a female donor with breast cancer. Some clones in this sample may be carry-over from other donors' samples. The chain couples TRBV28 to TRBJ2-1; possibly TRBD2 for D (6 bases). The sequenced sample consisted of axillary lymph node tissue. The CDR3 protein is CASSLPEGHEQFF. CDR3 nucleotide sequence: TGTGCCAGCAGTTTACCGGAGGGCCATGAGCAGTTCTTC.